This T cell receptor beta chain was identified in a study of T cells after yellow fever vaccination. Study outcomes and limitations: The booster response re-showed most primary clones: around 97% CD4, more than 80% CD8. Overall, a small share of clonotypes was seen in both CD4 and CD8 compartments.

Regarding this clonotype: Its matching antigen is unknown.

Trimming stripped 1 base from V and 4 bases from J, with 11 bases between. The CDR3 is made up of 15 amino acids. Germline lookup yields CDR1 SGHVS and CDR2 FQNEAQ. TCRdb recomputed calls from the 5' RACE reads with MiXCR, one row per CDR3 protein. The sample yields a few hundred thousand distinct CDR3 sequences, approximately 4% seen once. This chain connects TRBV7-8 to TRBJ1-5; a weak D match, TRBD1 (5 bases). The sequences come from PBMCs, collected 5 days after the yellow fever booster vaccination. The TCR sequence derives from a young man who received the YFV17D yellow fever vaccine. The CDR3 sequence is CASSLGGSQNQPQHF. DNA for the CDR3: TGTGCCAGCAGCTTAGGGGGCAGTCAAAATCAGCCCCAGCATTTT.